This TCR beta chain is from a study of beta chain features in type 1 diabetes. Findings and caveats of the study: Researchers report that Type 1 diabetes patients had moderately but significantly shorter TCRB CDR3s across all four CD4+ subsets.

This clone was observed a handful of times. Its antigen remains unidentified. Sequenced material consisted of expressed TCRB transcripts (all of the isolated RNA was reverse transcribed). The method was immunoSEQ multiplex PCR; TCRdb's version includes in-frame clones alone and lacks a portion of them. Of about 120,000 clones in the sample, over 15% were seen once. CDR3 length: 12 residues. V was clipped by 6 bases and J by 5 bases; unmatched bases: 4. CDR1 and CDR2 from the germline V gene are SQVTM and ANQGSEA. Input material: central memory CD4+ T cells from blood. This clonotype was obtained from a man aged 25-45 years with type 1 diabetes. The chain uses TRBV29-1 and TRBJ1-5; 7 nucleotides align to TRBD1. The CDR3 DNA is TGCAGCGTCCGGGACAGCGATCAGCCCCAGCATTTT. It specifies CSVRDSDQPQHF.